These 19 T cell receptor beta chains share one sample of origin, sequenced in a study of T-cell reconstitution after alpha-beta-depleted transplantation in children (dated by TCRdb to between 2015 and 2016). The intended sense of this specimen's treatment or condition label: allogeneic hematopoietic cell transplantation with graft depleted of TCRalphabeta T cells and CD19 B cells. The method behind the library was PCR. Sequencing used an Illumina HiSeq 2500. Molecular barcoding was employed in the preparation of TCR libraries, with unique molecular identifiers being used to normalize TCRbeta repertoire quantification. The public reads were reanalyzed by TCRdb: fastp trimming at Q25, MiXCR alignment, in-frame beta chains only. Each record represents a unique CDR3 protein, reported with the most common genes and DNA among its rows. A total of 700,000 to 950,000 distinct CDR3 sequences appear in this sample, 16% of them only once. The ten largest clones add up to 5% of the sample.

This specimen consisted of PBMCs, mostly from graft donor cells, obtained 360 days after TCRalphabeta/CD19-depleted stem cell transplant. The receptors come from a male patient younger than 18 who had a stem cell transplant for acute lymphoblastic leukemia, so the T cells may come from the graft donor.

The table lists this clonotype with a few counts. V and J are TRBV5-5 and TRBJ2-2, with D uncertain. This CDR3 is 13 amino acids long. Germline CDR1 reads SGHKS; CDR2 reads YYEKEE (reference sequence). Trimming shortened V by 2 bases and J by 6 bases, and 8 bases separated the two germline ends. The CDR3 region is CASSFLNSGELFF. The CDR3 DNA is TGTGCCAGCAGCTTTCTCAACTCCGGGGAGCTGTTTTTT.

The J gene is TRBJ1-2, the V gene TRBV4-1; the D is unclear. This CDR3 spans 15 amino acids. The germline gives CDR1 MGHRA, CDR2 YSYEKL. The germline V and J ends were trimmed by 2 bases and 5 bases, with 15 bases remaining between them. The CDR3 DNA reads TGCGCCAGCAGCCAACCTTCCGCCAGGAGGTATGGCTACACCTTC. Protein sequence: CASSQPSARRYGYTF.

Ten or more counts support this clonotype. The rearrangement joins TRBV7-8 to TRBJ2-1; the match to TRBD1 covers 9 bases. CDR3 size: 17 residues. The junction had 16 bases not matched to a gene; V was cut back by 5 bases and J by 8 bases. Germline CDR1 is SGHVS and CDR2 is FQNEAQ. This CDR3 is CASSQLGLGTGRYEQFF. The CDR3 bases are TGTGCCAGCAGCCAGTTGGGGTTAGGGACAGGGAGGTATGAGCAGTTCTTC.

The chain combines TRBV7-2 with TRBJ1-6; D possibly corresponds to TRBD1 (6 bases). The CDR3 is 14 residues long. Trimming removed 3 bases at V and 8 bases at J, with 11 bases between. The germline CDR1 and CDR2 sequences are SGHTA and FQGNSA. Here the CDR3 DNA reads TGTGCCAGCAGCTTGGGACAAGGATATTCACCCCTCCACTTT. Translation gives CASSLGQGYSPLHF.

This clonotype appeared a few times. The genes are TRBV5-5 and TRBJ2-7; either TRBD1 or TRBD2 may fit D (5 bases each). The CDR3 loop spans 13 amino acids. The V and J ends lost 3 bases and 0 bases respectively, with 7 bases between them. Germline-derived CDR1 and CDR2 are SGHKS and YYEKEE (reference sequence). CDR3 in amino acids: CASSWDLSYEQYF. CDR3 nucleotides: TGTGCCAGCAGCTGGGACCTCTCCTACGAGCAGTACTTC. Full variable domain (missing parts from reference TRBV5-5 and TRBJ2-7): DAGVTQSPTHLIKTRGQQVTLRCSPISGHKSVSWYQQVLGQGPQFIFQYYEKEERGRGNFPDRFSARQFPNYSSELNVNALLLGDSALYLCASSWDLSYEQYFGPGTRLTVT.

This clonotype was detected many times. V is TRBV5-1 and J is TRBJ2-5; no reliable D call. Per germline, CDR1 SGHRS and CDR2 YFSETQ. V lost 0 bases and J lost 2, with 8 bases in between. The CDR3 consists of 14 residues. The DNA for the CDR3 is TGCGCCAGCAGCTTGGGGCAACGGCAAGAGACCCAGTACTTC. Translating gives CASSLGQRQETQYF.

The V and J genes are TRBV7-6 and TRBJ1-5; tentatively, D is TRBD1 (6 bases). This CDR3 has 16 amino acids. The V end lost 3 bases, the J end lost 1 base, and 13 bases lay between the germline ends. CDR1 is SGHVS, CDR2 FNYEAQ, per germline. CDR3 sequence reads: CASSLGGATSNQPQHF. The CDR3 bases are TGTGCCAGCAGCTTGGGGGGGGCTACGAGCAATCAGCCCCAGCATTTT.

This clonotype has just a few counts. The chain carries TRBV12-3 or TRBV12-4 and TRBJ2-3; perhaps TRBD2 as D (6 bases). Trimming stripped 5 bases from V and 2 bases from J, with 17 bases between. The CDR3 covers 16 residues. The CDR3 here is CASSLRRERVTDTQYF. The CDR3 DNA reads TGTGCCAGCAGTCTGCGCCGGGAGCGGGTCACAGATACGCAGTATTTT.

This clonotype was counted at least ten times. The J gene is TRBJ2-7, the V gene TRBV12-3 or TRBV12-4, with 8 bases identical to TRBD1. Trimming cost V 9 bases and J 4 bases; bases outside gene matches: 8. This CDR3 has 13 residues. This CDR3 is CASSRDRPYEQYF. As DNA, the CDR3 is TGTGCCAGTTCAAGGGACAGGCCTTACGAGCAGTACTTC.

CDR3 coding DNA: TGTGCCAGCAATATTGACAGCTCCTACAATGAGCAGTTCTTC. Translation gives CASNIDSSYNEQFF. This chain links TRBV7-3 with TRBJ2-1; the D gene is possibly TRBD1 (5 bases). Germline values: CDR1 SGHTA, CDR2 FQGTGA. V shed 7 bases and J shed 0 bases, with 10 bases lying between them. This CDR3 is built from 14 residues.

This clonotype was recorded a few times. The chain links TRBV12-3 or TRBV12-4 to TRBJ2-3; tentatively, D is TRBD2 (6 bases). The germline V and J ends were trimmed by 3 bases and 0 bases, with 16 bases remaining between them. The CDR3 sequence is 17 residues long. In DNA form, the CDR3 reads TGTGCCAGCAGTTTCGAACGGGTGAGCGGGAGCACAGATACGCAGTATTTT. As protein: CASSFERVSGSTDTQYF.

This clonotype was observed a handful of times. The chain joins TRBV12-5 to TRBJ2-5, with TRBD1 matching over 8 bases. Germline V gene sequence: CDR1 LGHNT, CDR2 FRNRAP. J lost 3 bases, V lost 6 bases, and 6 bases had no gene match. This CDR3 comprises 14 residues. CDR3 sequence reads: CASGPRGPEETQYF. The CDR3 DNA reads as TGTGCTAGTGGCCCCAGGGGGCCGGAAGAGACCCAGTACTTC. Full variable domain (remainder filled in from reference TRBV12-5 and TRBJ2-5): DARVTQTPRHKVTEMGQEVTMRCQPILGHNTVFWYRQTMMQGLELLAYFRNRAPLDDSGMPKDRFSAEMPDATLATLKIQPSEPRDSAVYFCASGPRGPEETQYFGPGTRLLVL.

The sample holds a few counts of this clonotype. The rearrangement joins TRBV9 to TRBJ2-7; TRBD1 agrees at 7 bases. The germline gives CDR1 SGDLS, CDR2 YYNGEE. The length of the CDR3 is 15 residues. V lost 5 bases, J lost 3 bases, and 11 bases stayed unmatched. The CDR3 sequence: CASSFRQGRGYEQYF. For the CDR3, the DNA is TGTGCCAGCAGTTTCAGACAGGGACGGGGCTACGAGCAGTACTTC. The whole variable domain, remainder taken from reference TRBV9 and TRBJ2-7, is DSGVTQTPKHLITATGQRVTLRCSPRSGDLSVYWYQQSLDQGLQFLIQYYNGEERAKGNILERFSAQQFPDLHSELNLSSLELGDSALYFCASSFRQGRGYEQYFGPGTRLTVT.

This chain links TRBV29-1 with TRBJ2-5; TRBD1 or TRBD2 may be the D gene (5 bases each). The CDR3 is 16 residues long. The germline V and J ends were trimmed by 7 bases and 9 bases, with 30 bases remaining between them. Per germline, CDR1 SQVTM and CDR2 ANQGSEA. The CDR3 DNA reads as TGCAGCGCCCTGGCCCCGGAGGTGGGACCAAGAGAAGCCCAGTACTTC. It encodes CSALAPEVGPREAQYF.

This clonotype appeared a few times. The chain carries TRBV25-1 and TRBJ1-2; D unclear. Trimming removed 4 bases at V and 5 bases at J, with 8 bases between. CDR3 length equals 12 residues. Germline V gene data show CDR1 as MGHDK and CDR2 as SYGVNS. The CDR3 loop reads CASSVAAYGYTF. CDR3 bases: TGTGCCAGCAGTGTAGCAGCGTATGGCTACACCTTC.

J is TRBJ1-4 and V is TRBV7-9; D is unresolved. V was pared by 10 bases and J by 4 bases, with 13 bases between. This CDR3 is built from 13 residues. Germline V gene sequence: CDR1 SEHNR, CDR2 FQNEAQ (reference sequence). The CDR3, as DNA: TGTGCCACCCAGTGGCGGCTTAATGAAAAACTGTTTTTT. The encoded protein is CATQWRLNEKLFF. The full variable domain, in which reference TRBV7-9 and TRBJ1-4 provide the parts outside the CDR3, is DTGVSQNPRHKITKRGQNVTFRCDPISEHNRLYWYRQTLGQGPEFLTYFQNEAQLEKSRLLSDRFSAERPKGSFSTLEIQRTEQGDSAMYLCATQWRLNEKLFFGSGTQLSVL.

This clonotype occurred once. The CDR3 DNA follows: TGTGCCAGCTCACCAGGGATAGGAGAAGAGACCCAGTACTTC. Its protein is CASSPGIGEETQYF. The chain combines TRBV18 with TRBJ2-5; D uncertain. This CDR3 contains 14 residues. Germline V gene lookup returns CDR1 KGHSH and CDR2 LQKENI. V gave up 2 bases and J gave up 3 bases, with 10 bases separating them.

This sequence joins TRBV10-3 and TRBJ2-1; 11 nucleotides agree with TRBD2. The germline gives CDR1 ENHRY, CDR2 SYGVKD. The CDR3 is made up of 16 amino acids. J lost 6 bases, V lost 0 bases, and 4 bases had no gene match. The CDR3 coding sequence is TGTGCCATCAGTGAGTCGGCTAGCGGGAGGCCCAATGAGCAGTTCTTC. This sequence encodes CAISESASGRPNEQFF.

J is TRBJ2-7 and V is TRBV12-3 or TRBV12-4, with 7 nucleotides matching TRBD2. V gave up 2 bases and J gave up 0 bases; unmatched junction bases: 7. This CDR3 spans 16 amino acids. The CDR3 loop is CASSLSGGGSSYEQYF. In DNA, the CDR3 is TGTGCCAGCAGTTTAAGCGGAGGCGGGAGCTCCTACGAGCAGTACTTC.